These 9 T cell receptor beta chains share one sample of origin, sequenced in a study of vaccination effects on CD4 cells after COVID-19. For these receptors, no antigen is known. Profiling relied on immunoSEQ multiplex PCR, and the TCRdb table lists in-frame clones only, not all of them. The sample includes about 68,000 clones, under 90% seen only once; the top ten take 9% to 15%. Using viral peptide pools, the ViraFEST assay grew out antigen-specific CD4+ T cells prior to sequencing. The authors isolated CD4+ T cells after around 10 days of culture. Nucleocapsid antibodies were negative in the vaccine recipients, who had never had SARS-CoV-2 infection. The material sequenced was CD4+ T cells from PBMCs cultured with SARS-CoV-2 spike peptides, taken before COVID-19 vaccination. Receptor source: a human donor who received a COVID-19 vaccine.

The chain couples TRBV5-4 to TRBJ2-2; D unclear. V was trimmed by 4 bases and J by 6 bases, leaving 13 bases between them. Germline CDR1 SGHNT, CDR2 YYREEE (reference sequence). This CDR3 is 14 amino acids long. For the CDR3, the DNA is TGTGCCAGCAGCCCCAAGAACGCCGCCGGGGAGCTGTTTTTT. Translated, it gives CASSPKNAAGELFF.

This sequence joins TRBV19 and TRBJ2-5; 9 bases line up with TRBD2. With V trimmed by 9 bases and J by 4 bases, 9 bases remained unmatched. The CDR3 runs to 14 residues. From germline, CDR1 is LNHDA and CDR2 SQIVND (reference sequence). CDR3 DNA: TGTGCCAGCAGGAGTAGCGGGGGTCGAGAGACCCAGTACTTC. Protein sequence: CASRSSGGRETQYF. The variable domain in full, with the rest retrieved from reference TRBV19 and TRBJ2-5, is DGGITQSPKYLFRKEGQNVTLSCEQNLNHDAMYWYRQDPGQGLRLIYYSQIVNDFQKGDIAEGYSVSREKKESFPLTVTSAQKNPTAFYLCASRSSGGRETQYFGPGTRLLVL.

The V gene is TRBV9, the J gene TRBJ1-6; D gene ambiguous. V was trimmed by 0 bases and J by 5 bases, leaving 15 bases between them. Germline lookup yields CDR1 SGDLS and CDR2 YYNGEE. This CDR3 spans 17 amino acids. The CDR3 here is CASSVAAHGGNNSPLHF. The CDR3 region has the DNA TGTGCCAGCAGCGTAGCGGCGCACGGAGGTAATAATTCACCCCTCCACTTT.

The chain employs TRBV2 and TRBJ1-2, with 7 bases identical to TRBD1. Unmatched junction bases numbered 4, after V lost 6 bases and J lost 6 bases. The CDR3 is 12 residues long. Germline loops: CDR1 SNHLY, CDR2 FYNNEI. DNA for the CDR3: TGTGCCAGCAGAGGAGGGGGCAATGGCTACACCTTC. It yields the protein CASRGGGNGYTF.

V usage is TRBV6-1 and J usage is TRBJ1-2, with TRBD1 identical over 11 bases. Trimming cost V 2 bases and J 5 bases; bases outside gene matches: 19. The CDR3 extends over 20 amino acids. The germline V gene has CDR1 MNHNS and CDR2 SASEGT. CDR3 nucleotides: TGTGCCAGCAGTGAAAGGACAGGGGGCGCGTTCATCATAGCAAGATATGGCTACACCTTC. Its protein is CASSERTGGAFIIARYGYTF.

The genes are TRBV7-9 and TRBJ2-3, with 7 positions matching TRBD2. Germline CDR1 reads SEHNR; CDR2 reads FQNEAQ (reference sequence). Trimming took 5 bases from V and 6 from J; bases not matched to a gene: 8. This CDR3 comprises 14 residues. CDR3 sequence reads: CASSTGLSGDTQYF. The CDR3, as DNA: TGTGCCAGCAGCACGGGACTAAGCGGGGATACGCAGTATTTT.

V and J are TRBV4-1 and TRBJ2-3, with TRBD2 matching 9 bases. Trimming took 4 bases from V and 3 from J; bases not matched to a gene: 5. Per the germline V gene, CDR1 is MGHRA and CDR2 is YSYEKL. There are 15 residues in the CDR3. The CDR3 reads CASSPVTSGTDTQYF. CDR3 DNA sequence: TGCGCCAGCAGCCCGGTGACTAGCGGAACAGATACGCAGTATTTT.

The CDR3 DNA is TGCAGTGCTAGTTCCACTTCCTCTGGAAACACCATATATTTT. The encoded protein is CSASSTSSGNTIYF. The rearrangement uses TRBV20-1 and TRBJ1-3; D is uncertain. Germline V CDR1 and CDR2: DFQATT, SNEGSKA (reference sequence). The CDR3 consists of 14 residues. Between the trimmed V and J ends, which lost 3 bases and 0 bases, there was a span of 9 bases.

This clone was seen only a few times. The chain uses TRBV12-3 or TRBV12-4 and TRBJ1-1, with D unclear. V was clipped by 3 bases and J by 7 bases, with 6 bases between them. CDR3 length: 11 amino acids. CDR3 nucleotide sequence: TGTGCCAGCAGTTTTTTTAGTGAAGCTTTCTTT. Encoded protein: CASSFFSEAFF.